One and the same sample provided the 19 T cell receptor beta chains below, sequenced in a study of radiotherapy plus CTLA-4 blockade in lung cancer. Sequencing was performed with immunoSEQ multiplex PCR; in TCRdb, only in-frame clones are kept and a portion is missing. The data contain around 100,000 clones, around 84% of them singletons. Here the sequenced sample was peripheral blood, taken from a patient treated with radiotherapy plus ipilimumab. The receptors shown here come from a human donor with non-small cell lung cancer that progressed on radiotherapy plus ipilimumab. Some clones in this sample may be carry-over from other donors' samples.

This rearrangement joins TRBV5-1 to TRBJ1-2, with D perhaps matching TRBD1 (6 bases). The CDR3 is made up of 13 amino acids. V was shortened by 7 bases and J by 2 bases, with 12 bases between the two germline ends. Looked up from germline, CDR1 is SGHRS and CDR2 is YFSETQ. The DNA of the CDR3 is TGCGCCAGCTCCGGGACACCGAACTATGGCTACACCTTC. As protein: CASSGTPNYGYTF.

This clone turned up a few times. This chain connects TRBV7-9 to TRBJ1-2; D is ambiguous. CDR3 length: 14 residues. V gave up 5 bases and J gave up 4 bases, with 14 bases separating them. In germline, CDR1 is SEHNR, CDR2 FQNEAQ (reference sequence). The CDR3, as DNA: TGTGCCAGCAGCGACTCGGGTATTGGCTATGGCTACACCTTC. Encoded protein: CASSDSGIGYGYTF.

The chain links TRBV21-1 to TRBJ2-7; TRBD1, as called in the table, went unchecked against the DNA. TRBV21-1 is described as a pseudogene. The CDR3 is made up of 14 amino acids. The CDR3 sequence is CASSIDREPNEQYF. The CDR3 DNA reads TGTGCCAGCAGCATAGACAGGGAACCGAACGAGCAGTACTTC.

CDR3 in amino acids: CASRDTSGGGGEQFF. The DNA for the CDR3 is TGTGCCAGCAGAGATACTAGCGGGGGTGGTGGTGAGCAGTTCTTC. The chain combines TRBV7-2 with TRBJ2-1; 11 bases fit TRBD2. Looked up from germline, CDR1 is SGHTA and CDR2 is FQGNSA. The CDR3 loop spans 15 amino acids. V shed 6 bases, J shed 9 bases, and the junction held 10 bases outside the gene matches.

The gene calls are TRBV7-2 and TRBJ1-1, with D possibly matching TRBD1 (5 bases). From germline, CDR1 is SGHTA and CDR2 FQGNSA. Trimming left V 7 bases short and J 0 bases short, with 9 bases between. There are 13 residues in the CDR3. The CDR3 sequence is CASTRQMNTEAFF. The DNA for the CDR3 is TGTGCCAGCACCAGACAGATGAACACTGAAGCTTTCTTT.

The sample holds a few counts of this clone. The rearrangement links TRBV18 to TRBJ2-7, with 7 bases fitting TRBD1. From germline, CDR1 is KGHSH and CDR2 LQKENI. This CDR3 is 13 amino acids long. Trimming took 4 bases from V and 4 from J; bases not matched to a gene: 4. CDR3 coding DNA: TGTGCCAGCTCACAGGGGGCTGAGTACGAGCAGTACTTC. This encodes CASSQGAEYEQYF. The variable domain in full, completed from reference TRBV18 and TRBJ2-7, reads NAGVMQNPRHLVRRRGQEARLRCSPMKGHSHVYWYRQLPEEGLKFMVYLQKENIIDESGMPKERFSAEFPKEGPSILRIQQVVRGDSAAYFCASSQGAEYEQYFGPGTRLTVT.

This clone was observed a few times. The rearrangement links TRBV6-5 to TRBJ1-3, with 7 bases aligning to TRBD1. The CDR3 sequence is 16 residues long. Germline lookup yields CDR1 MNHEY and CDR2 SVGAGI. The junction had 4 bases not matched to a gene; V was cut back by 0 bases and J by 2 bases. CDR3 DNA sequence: TGTGCCAGCAGTTACTCAGGGACAGATGCTGGAAACACCATATATTTT. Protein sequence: CASSYSGTDAGNTIYF.

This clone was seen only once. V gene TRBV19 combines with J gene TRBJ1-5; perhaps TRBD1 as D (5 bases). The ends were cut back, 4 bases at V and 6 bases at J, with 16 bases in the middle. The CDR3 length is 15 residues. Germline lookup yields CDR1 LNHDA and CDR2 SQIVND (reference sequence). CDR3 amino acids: CASSSGTAVGQPQHF. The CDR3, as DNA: TGTGCCAGTAGTAGCGGGACGGCCGTCGGTCAGCCCCAGCATTTT.

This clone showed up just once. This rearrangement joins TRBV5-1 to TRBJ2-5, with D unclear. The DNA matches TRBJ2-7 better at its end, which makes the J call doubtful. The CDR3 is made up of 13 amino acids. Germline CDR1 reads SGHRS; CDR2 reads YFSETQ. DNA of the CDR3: TGCGCCAGCAGCTTGGCTATCCCCTACGAGCAGTACTTC. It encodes CASSLAIPYEQYF.

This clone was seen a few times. CDR3 sequence: CASKGANYGYTF. In nucleotides, the CDR3 is TGTGCCAGCAAAGGAGCGAACTATGGCTACACCTTC. This chain connects TRBV6-5 to TRBJ1-2; no definite D call. Between the trimmed V and J ends, which lost 7 bases and 2 bases, there was a span of 8 bases. Germline V CDR1 and CDR2: MNHEY, SVGAGI. This CDR3 has 12 amino acids.

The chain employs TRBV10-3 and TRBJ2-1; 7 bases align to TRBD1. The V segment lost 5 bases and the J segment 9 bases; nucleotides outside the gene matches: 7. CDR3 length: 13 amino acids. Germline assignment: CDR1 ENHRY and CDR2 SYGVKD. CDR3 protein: CAISSRQGPEQFF. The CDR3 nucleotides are TGTGCCATCAGTTCAAGACAGGGACCTGAGCAGTTCTTC.

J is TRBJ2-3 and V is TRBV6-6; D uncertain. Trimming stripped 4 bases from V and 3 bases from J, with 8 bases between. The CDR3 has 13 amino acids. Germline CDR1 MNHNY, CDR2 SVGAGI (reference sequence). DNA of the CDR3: TGTGCCAGCAGTTCGTTGGAAACAGATACGCAGTATTTT. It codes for CASSSLETDTQYF.

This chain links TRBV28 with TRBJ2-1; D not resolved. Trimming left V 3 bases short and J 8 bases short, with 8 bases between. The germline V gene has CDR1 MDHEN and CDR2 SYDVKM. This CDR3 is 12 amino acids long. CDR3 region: CASSFSWYEQFF. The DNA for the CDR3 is TGTGCCAGCAGTTTTTCATGGTATGAGCAGTTCTTC. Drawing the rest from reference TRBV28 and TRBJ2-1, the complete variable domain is DVKVTQSSRYLVKRTGEKVFLECVQDMDHENMFWYRQDPGLGLRLIYFSYDVKMKEKGDIPEGYSVSREKKERFSLILESASTNQTSMYLCASSFSWYEQFFGPGTRLTVL.

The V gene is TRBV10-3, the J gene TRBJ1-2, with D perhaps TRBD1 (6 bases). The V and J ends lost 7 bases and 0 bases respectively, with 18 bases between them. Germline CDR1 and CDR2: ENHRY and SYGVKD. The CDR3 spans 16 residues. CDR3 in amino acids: CAINNLEAGANYGYTF. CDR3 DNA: TGTGCCATCAATAATCTAGAGGCAGGGGCTAACTATGGCTACACCTTC.

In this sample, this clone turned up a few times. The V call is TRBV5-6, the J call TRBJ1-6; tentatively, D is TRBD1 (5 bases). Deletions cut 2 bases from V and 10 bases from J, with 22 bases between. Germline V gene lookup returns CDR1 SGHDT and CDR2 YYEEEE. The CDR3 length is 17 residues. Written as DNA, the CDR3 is TGTGCCAGCAGCTTCCCCCATGTTAGGGGCTTTGGATCACCCCTCCACTTT. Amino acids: CASSFPHVRGFGSPLHF.

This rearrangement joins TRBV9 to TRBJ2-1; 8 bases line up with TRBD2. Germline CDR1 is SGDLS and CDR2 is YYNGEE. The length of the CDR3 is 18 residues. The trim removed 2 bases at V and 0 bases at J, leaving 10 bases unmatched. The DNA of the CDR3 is TGTGCCAGCAGCGTGGCTCCAAGCGGGGGCAGCTCCTACAATGAGCAGTTCTTC. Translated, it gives CASSVAPSGGSSYNEQFF.

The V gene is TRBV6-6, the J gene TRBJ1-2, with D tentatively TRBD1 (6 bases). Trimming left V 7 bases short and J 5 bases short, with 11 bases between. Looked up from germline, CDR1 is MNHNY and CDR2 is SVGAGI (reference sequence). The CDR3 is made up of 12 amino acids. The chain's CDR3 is CASTHQGYGYTF. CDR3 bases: TGTGCCAGCACCCATCAGGGGTATGGCTACACCTTC.

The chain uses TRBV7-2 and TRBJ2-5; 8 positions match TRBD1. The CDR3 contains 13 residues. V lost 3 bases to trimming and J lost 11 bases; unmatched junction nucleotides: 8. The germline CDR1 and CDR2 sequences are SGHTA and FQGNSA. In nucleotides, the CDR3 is TGTGCCAGCAGCTTGCAGGGGGCGGGTGAGCAGTACTTC. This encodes CASSLQGAGEQYF.

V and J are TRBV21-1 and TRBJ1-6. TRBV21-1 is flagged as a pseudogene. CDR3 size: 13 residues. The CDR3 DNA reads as TGTGCCAGCAGCAAAGTTGTGAATTCACCCCTCCACTTT. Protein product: CASSKVVNSPLHF.